The T cell receptor (beta chain) under discussion was sequenced for a study of blood T cell repertoires in COVID-19. At the level of the study: Some COVID-19 samples were acute and others convalescent; all came from the United States, Italy and Spain. Nucleic acid was either cDNA or gDNA, and it came from T cells, B-cell-depleted T cells, or PBMCs.

V lost 5 bases, J lost 4 bases, and 9 bases lay in between. The CDR3 is 12 amino acids. Germline CDR1 reads SGHTA; CDR2 reads FQGNSA. As handled by the study authors: Reference gene primer amplification in the assay estimated nucleated cell counts. Assay used: immunoSEQ multiplex PCR; TCRdb lists only in-frame clones, some missing. V, J and clone size derive from that table, while D and trimming were established from the DNA sequence. The sample records more than 85,000 clones, approximately 91% being singletons. J is TRBJ2-7 and V is TRBV7-2, with D perhaps TRBD2 (5 bases). This clonotype was sampled from a man aged 18 to 29 with acute or convalescent COVID-19. Sequences were obtained from peripheral blood. CDR3 in amino acids: CASSPGSYEQYF. CDR3 nucleotides: TGTGCCAGCAGCCCGGGATCTTACGAGCAGTACTTC.